These 3 T cell receptor beta chains came from one sample sequenced in a study of low-dose radiotherapy and immunotherapy resistance in tumors. With TRAV- and TRBV-specific primers, first-strand cDNA was made, covering the alpha and beta chains. Both a constant-region primer and a V-primer adapter served to amplify TCRs across 15 to 25 PCR cycles. TCRdb processed the reads anew with MiXCR; each CDR3 protein has one entry. Among tens of thousands of distinct CDR3 sequences listed, 25% to 30% were seen once. The time point is: after trial treatment. Regarding treatment: LDRT plus nivolumab, ipilimumab, low-dose cyclophosphamide and aspirin (RACIN trial). The sample here was PBMCs, taken after low-dose radiotherapy plus immunotherapy. These receptor sequences come from a male donor with prostate cancer.

There are many counts of this clonotype. V gene TRBV6-6 combines with J gene TRBJ1-4; TRBD1 is a possible D gene (6 bases). Trimming stripped 4 bases from V and 4 bases from J, with 13 bases between. Germline V gene data show CDR1 as MNHNY and CDR2 as SVGAGI (reference sequence). The CDR3 loop spans 15 amino acids. CDR3 loop: CASSFSDRLNEKLFF. CDR3 nucleotides: TGTGCCAGCAGTTTCTCGGACAGACTTAATGAAAAACTGTTTTTT.

This chain joins TRBV9 and TRBJ2-2; D is uncertain. Deletions cut 0 bases from V and 4 bases from J, with 7 bases between. Germline values: CDR1 SGDLS, CDR2 YYNGEE. The CDR3 length is 14 residues. The CDR3 DNA reads TGTGCCAGCAGCGTAGGACGGTTCACCGGGGAGCTGTTTTTT. Translation: CASSVGRFTGELFF.

This clonotype showed up just a few times. Germline and junction disagree at one end, which may indicate a read error. V and J are TRBV5-3 and TRBJ2-1; 9 positions agree with TRBD2. TRBV5-3 is designated an ORF whose function remains uncertain. The CDR3 is made up of 15 amino acids. CDR3 region: CASSFRSGSGNEQFF. CDR3 coding DNA: TGTGCCAGCAGCTTCCGTAGCGGGAGCGGTAATGAGCAGTTCTTC.